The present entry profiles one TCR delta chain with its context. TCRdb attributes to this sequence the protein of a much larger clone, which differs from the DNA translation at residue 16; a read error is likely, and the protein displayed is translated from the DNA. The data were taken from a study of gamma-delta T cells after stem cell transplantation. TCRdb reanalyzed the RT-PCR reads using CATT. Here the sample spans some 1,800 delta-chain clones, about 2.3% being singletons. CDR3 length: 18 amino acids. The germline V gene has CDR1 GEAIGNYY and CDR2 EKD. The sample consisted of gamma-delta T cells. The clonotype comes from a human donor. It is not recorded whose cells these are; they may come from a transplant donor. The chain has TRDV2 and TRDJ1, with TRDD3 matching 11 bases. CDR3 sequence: CACDTVDHGGYATDKPIF. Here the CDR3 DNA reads TGTGCCTGTGACACCGTGGACCATGGGGGATACGCTACCGATAAACCCATCTTT.